These T cell receptor beta chains were read from a single sample in a study of cytomegalovirus exposure and HLA in healthy donors. Assay used: immunoSEQ multiplex PCR; TCRdb lists only in-frame clones, some missing. The sample records tens of thousands of clones, approximately 97% being singletons. The sample comprised PBMCs. The receptors come from a woman aged 18 to 35 in good health and CMV-seropositive. CDR3s include the opening cysteine and the closing phenylalanine or tryptophan. A D gene is named only where the DNA matches it firmly. Expanded clones are given a class, and other clones once, few, many or no size at all.

d_gene,v_gene,abundance,j_gene,CDR3nt,CDR3aa
NA,TRBV4-1,NA,TRBJ1-2,TGCGCCAGCAGCCAAGAACCGGACAGTGGTTACGGCTACACCTTC,CASSQEPDSGYGYTF
TRBD2,TRBV13,NA,TRBJ2-1,TGTGCCAGCAGCTTAATGGCTAGCGGGAGGGGTAGCTCCTACAATGAGCAGTTCTTC,CASSLMASGRGSSYNEQFF
NA,TRBV28,NA,TRBJ1-1,TGTGCCAGCAGCGCGGTGGACAGCGAGGCTTTCTTT,CASSAVDSEAFF
TRBD2,TRBV27,NA,TRBJ2-5,TGTGCCAGCAGTTTACTGGCTAGCGGGGCCCAAGAGACCCAGTACTTC,CASSLLASGAQETQYF
NA,TRBV28,once,TRBJ2-1,TGTGCCAGCAGACCCGAACACAGGAGCTCCTACAATGAGCAGTTCTTC,CASRPEHRSSYNEQFF
TRBD2,TRBV7-3,NA,TRBJ2-1,TGTGCCAGCAGCCTCAGGACTAGCGGGGGTTACAATGAGCAGTTCTTC,CASSLRTSGGYNEQFF
TRBD1,TRBV6-1,NA,TRBJ2-7,TGTGCCAGCAGACAGAAGGACAGGGGGATCTACGAGCAGTACTTC,CASRQKDRGIYEQYF
NA,TRBV5-1,NA,TRBJ1-4,TGCGCCAGCAGCTTGGACAGCGGTGAAAAACTGTTTTTT,CASSLDSGEKLFF
TRBD1,TRBV28,NA,TRBJ1-4,TGTGCCAGCAGTTACGCGGGACAGGGGGAGGAAAAACTGTTTTTT,CASSYAGQGEEKLFF
NA,TRBV5-1,NA,TRBJ2-7,TGCGCCAGCAGCTTGACCGAGGACTACGAGCAGTACTTC,CASSLTEDYEQYF
NA,TRBV6-5,NA,TRBJ1-5,TGTGCCAGCAGAGGGATCGGGAACAATCAGCCCCAGCATTTT,CASRGIGNNQPQHF
NA,TRBV27,NA,TRBJ2-6,TGTGCCAGCAGTTTATCCAGGCGCCAGCTCTCTGGGGCCAACGTCCTGACTTTC,CASSLSRRQLSGANVLTF
NA,TRBV9,once,TRBJ1-5,TGTGCCAGCAGCGTAGATGAGGGAAGCAATCAGCCCCAGCATTTT,CASSVDEGSNQPQHF
TRBD2,TRBV5-6,NA,TRBJ2-3,TGTGCCAGCAGCTTGACCACTAGCGGGAGCACAGATACGCAGTATTTT,CASSLTTSGSTDTQYF
TRBD1,TRBV28,NA,TRBJ1-4,TGTGCCAGCACCCCCCCGGGACAGTTCGAAAAACTGTTTTTT,CASTPPGQFEKLFF
NA,TRBV6-5,once,TRBJ2-5,TGTGCCAGCACCTCAGAGGAGGCGACCCAGTACTTC,CASTSEEATQYF
TRBD1,TRBV5-1,NA,TRBJ2-7,TGCGCCAGCAGCGTCGGACAGGGGGCTAGCGAGCAGTACTTC,CASSVGQGASEQYF
TRBD1,TRBV11-1,NA,TRBJ1-2,TGTGCCAGCAGCTTAGAGCCGACAGGGGGCGGCTACACCTTC,CASSLEPTGGGYTF
NA,TRBV6-1,NA,TRBJ1-1,TGTGCCAGCAGTGAACTCCCCCGGAACACTGAAGCTTTCTTT,CASSELPRNTEAFF
TRBD1,TRBV6-5,NA,TRBJ2-7,TGTGCCAGCAGTTTGGGACAGGGGAGGTACGAGCAGTACTTC,CASSLGQGRYEQYF
NA,TRBV6-5,few,TRBJ2-5,TGTGCCAGCAGCCGTCCCCCCCAAGGGGGAGAGACCCAGTACTTC,CASSRPPQGGETQYF
NA,TRBV7-2,NA,TRBJ1-1,TGTGCCAGCAGCTTAGGCGGGGTCAGCACTGAAGCTTTCTTT,CASSLGGVSTEAFF
NA,TRBV6-4,once,TRBJ2-7,TGTGCCAGCAGTGACGGTCGGAGGGGACAGATCTCCTACGAGCAGTACTTC,CASSDGRRGQISYEQYF
TRBD1,TRBV5-4,NA,TRBJ1-1,TGTGCCAGCAGCTTGGCGGGGACAGGGAGCCCTGAAGCTTTCTTT,CASSLAGTGSPEAFF
TRBD1,TRBV9,NA,TRBJ1-2,TGTGCCAGCAGCGCCGGGACAGGGGTATATGGCTACACCTTC,CASSAGTGVYGYTF
NA,TRBV2,NA,TRBJ1-1,TGTGCCAGCGCATCGGGGGGGCGGACTGAAGCTTTCTTT,CASASGGRTEAFF
TRBD1,TRBV19,NA,TRBJ2-5,TGTGCCAGTAGTATAGCACAGGGGCCACGAGAGACCCAGTACTTC,CASSIAQGPRETQYF
TRBD1,TRBV19,NA,TRBJ1-1,TGTGCCAGTAGTATGCAGGGGGCAGGGACTGAAGCTTTCTTT,CASSMQGAGTEAFF
NA,TRBV7-9,NA,TRBJ2-7,TGTGCCAGCAGCTTAGGAGGGATGGACGAGCAGTACTTC,CASSLGGMDEQYF
NA,TRBV19,NA,TRBJ1-4,TGTGCCACCTACGGGGGGAGTTCTGAAAAACTGTTTTTT,CATYGGSSEKLFF
TRBD1,TRBV29-1,NA,TRBJ1-1,TGCAGCGTGGAGACAGGGGTTGGCACTGAAGCTTTCTTT,CSVETGVGTEAFF
NA,TRBV7-9,NA,TRBJ2-1,TGTGCCAGCAGCCAGGGGATTAGCTCCTACAATGAGCAGTTCTTC,CASSQGISSYNEQFF
TRBD2,TRBV28,NA,TRBJ2-7,TGTGCCAGCAGTTCAGGACTAGCGGTCTACGAGCAGTACTTC,CASSSGLAVYEQYF
NA,TRBV11-2,NA,TRBJ2-7,TGTGCCAGCAGCTCGGAGGGATCGTGGAGCGAGCAGTACTTC,CASSSEGSWSEQYF
TRBD2,TRBV11-1,NA,TRBJ2-5,TGTGCCAGCAGCTCGGGACTAGCGTTAGAGACCCAGTACTTC,CASSSGLALETQYF
NA,TRBV7-9,NA,TRBJ1-2,TGTGCCAGCACCCAGGCTTTATCCTCCGGCTACACCTTC,CASTQALSSGYTF
NA,TRBV27,NA,TRBJ2-7,TGTGCCAGCAGTTTATTCGGGACTTGGGACCCCTACGAGCAGTACTTC,CASSLFGTWDPYEQYF
TRBD2,TRBV11-2,NA,TRBJ2-3,TGTGCCAGCAGCTTAGAGCTAGCGGCGATCACAGATACGCAGTATTTT,CASSLELAAITDTQYF